This T cell receptor beta chain appears in the sequencing data of a study of cytotoxic CD8 clonotypes in ibrutinib-treated CLL. Study details: Partial response was seen in some 24 patients and complete response in 2; after median 68 months, about 15 stayed remitted, 12 progressed. Study-level results: Once treatment began, public clonotypes, which were uncommon, contracted or stayed stable. Baseline clonality, higher than in age-matched healthy donors, tracked circulating CD8+ T-cell counts. Investigators sampled sustained-remission and progressing patients at differing times.

Germline CDR1 is KGHSH and CDR2 is LQKENI. This CDR3 is built from 14 residues. V lost 0 bases to trimming and J lost 2 bases, with 8 bases between them. The table came from immunoSEQ multiplex PCR; TCRdb's copy has only in-frame clones and leaves some out. The profile shows approximately 70,000 clones, approximately 90% of them singletons. Turning to this clone: Its antigen is as yet unknown.

The sequence derives from a human donor with chronic lymphocytic leukemia. The rearrangement joins TRBV18 to TRBJ2-7; TRBD2 might be the D (5 bases). Here the sequenced sample was PBMCs, taken after 12 months of ibrutinib treatment. The CDR3 spells CASSPPLAPYEQYF. The CDR3 DNA is TGTGCCAGCTCACCACCTCTAGCCCCCTACGAGCAGTACTTC.